Each of the 27 T cell receptor beta chains below was sequenced from the same sample in a study of monozygotic twins with inflammatory bowel disease. Reanalyzing the 5' RACE reads, TCRdb keeps one entry per CDR3 protein, without DNA. Its table records under 200,000 distinct CDR3 sequences. The specimen sequenced was blood. Source of these receptors: a human donor with ulcerative colitis or Crohn's disease, or a healthy co-twin of an affected twin (not recorded which).

The chain is built from TRBV5-1 and TRBJ2-5; as DNA is missing, the TRBD2 call by TCRdb cannot be tested. The CDR3 totals 16 residues. In germline, CDR1 is SGHRS, CDR2 YFSETQ. The CDR3 is CASSLGLAGGPETQYF.

This rearrangement joins TRBV19 to TRBJ2-7; as DNA is missing, the TRBD1 call by TCRdb cannot be tested. The CDR3 length is 14 residues. Germline V gene data show CDR1 as LNHDA and CDR2 as SQIVND (reference sequence). The CDR3 loop is CASSGDSFSYEQYF.

The chain has TRBV5-1 and TRBJ2-3; TCRdb reports TRBD1, a call that lacks DNA to check it against. The CDR3 sequence is 15 residues long. CDR1 is SGHRS and CDR2 is YFSETQ in the germline V gene. The CDR3 loop reads CASSLGGLDTDTQYF. The full variable domain, rest sourced from reference TRBV5-1 and TRBJ2-3, is KAGVTQTPRYLIKTRGQQVTLSCSPISGHRSVSWYQQTPGQGLQFLFEYFSETQRNKGNFPGRFSGRQFSNSRSEMNVSTLELGDSALYLCASSLGGLDTDTQYFGPGTRLTVL.

The genes are TRBV20-1 and TRBJ1-1. CDR3 length equals 12 residues. Germline V lookup: CDR1 DFQATT, CDR2 SNEGSKA (reference sequence). The CDR3 region is CSAVSGNTEAFF.

The J gene is TRBJ2-7, the V gene TRBV4-1; TCRdb gives TRBD1 as the D gene, but with no DNA this cannot be confirmed. Germline CDR1 reads MGHRA; CDR2 reads YSYEKL. This CDR3 spans 15 amino acids. CDR3 sequence: CASSQGRQGDYEQYF.

The chain uses TRBV4-3 and TRBJ2-7; the D call of TRBD1 rests on TCRdb alone, since no DNA is present to check it. This CDR3 has 16 residues. CDR1 LGHNA and CDR2 YSLEER come from the germline V gene. The CDR3 here is CASSQVSGTGGSEQYF.

The chain employs TRBV12-3 or TRBV12-4 and TRBJ2-7; TCRdb outputs TRBD1, but without DNA this stays unchecked. CDR3 length: 17 residues. CDR3 residues: CASSLRPTGRVRYEQYF.

V usage is TRBV13 and J usage is TRBJ2-6. There are 16 residues in the CDR3. Germline V gives CDR1 PRHDT, CDR2 FYEKMQ (reference sequence). The CDR3 protein is CASSLGLTPGANVLTF.

The chain links TRBV29-1 to TRBJ1-2; TCRdb's D gene call, TRBD1, goes unchecked for lack of DNA. The CDR3 length is 15 residues. The germline V gene has CDR1 SQVTM and CDR2 ANQGSEA. CDR3 region: CSVEGVGRGNYGYTF.

The chain recombines TRBV10-3 with TRBJ2-2; lacking DNA, the TRBD1 call made by TCRdb goes unchecked. From germline, CDR1 is ENHRY and CDR2 SYGVKD. This CDR3 comprises 14 residues. The CDR3 protein is CAITTGADTGELFF.

CDR3 sequence: CSARAHIAGVIHEQFF. V gene TRBV20-1 combines with J gene TRBJ2-1; TCRdb's assignment of TRBD2 cannot be checked, as there is no DNA. Germline CDR1 is DFQATT and CDR2 is SNEGSKA (reference sequence). The CDR3 totals 16 residues.

The CDR3 loop is CASSLVTSGYNEQFF. The rearrangement links TRBV7-9 to TRBJ2-1; the D call from TCRdb, TRBD2, cannot be confirmed without DNA. CDR1 is SEHNR and CDR2 is FQNEAQ in the germline V gene (reference sequence). The CDR3 is 15 residues long.

J is TRBJ2-7 and V is TRBV5-1; TCRdb indicates TRBD1, and absent DNA this call remains unverified. CDR3 length equals 13 residues. Per germline, CDR1 SGHRS and CDR2 YFSETQ. The CDR3: CASSPGGDYEQYF.

The chain uses TRBV5-4 and TRBJ2-3; TCRdb reports TRBD1, a call that lacks DNA to check it against. CDR3 size: 17 residues. Germline V lookup: CDR1 SGHNT, CDR2 YYREEE (reference sequence). CDR3 protein: CASSLMVGQGVTDTQYF.

The chain couples TRBV4-2 to TRBJ2-7. Germline CDR1 and CDR2: LGHNA and YNFKEQ. There are 16 residues in the CDR3. CDR3 amino acids: CASSQDQASSSYEQYF.

V usage is TRBV7-2 and J usage is TRBJ2-5; without DNA, the TCRdb call of TRBD1 cannot be checked. The CDR3 is 14 amino acids. Germline CDR1 SGHTA, CDR2 FQGNSA. CDR3 loop: CASSLNRGQETQYF.

This chain joins TRBV28 and TRBJ2-3; TCRdb indicates TRBD2, and absent DNA this call remains unverified. Per the germline V gene, CDR1 is MDHEN and CDR2 is SYDVKM. CDR3 length: 18 residues. The CDR3 loop reads CASSLYGGAGGLQDTQYF. Full variable domain (rest looked up from reference TRBV28 and TRBJ2-3): DVKVTQSSRYLVKRTGEKVFLECVQDMDHENMFWYRQDPGLGLRLIYFSYDVKMKEKGDIPEGYSVSREKKERFSLILESASTNQTSMYLCASSLYGGAGGLQDTQYFGPGTRLTVL.

The gene calls are TRBV5-1 and TRBJ2-1. There are 13 residues in the CDR3. Germline V gives CDR1 SGHRS, CDR2 YFSETQ. The CDR3 loop reads CASSLEVYNEQFF.

The chain recombines TRBV11-2 with TRBJ1-2; the TCRdb D gene call, TRBD1, has no DNA to confirm it. CDR1 is SGHAT, CDR2 FQNNGV, per germline. The CDR3 is 15 residues long. CDR3 residues: CASSQGQGGNYGYTF.

The chain recombines TRBV5-1 with TRBJ2-2; TCRdb calls TRBD1, which cannot be checked without DNA. Germline V gene data show CDR1 as SGHRS and CDR2 as YFSETQ. The CDR3 sequence is 16 residues long. The CDR3 spells CASSLVPGKNTGELFF. Combining the CDR3 with reference TRBV5-1 and TRBJ2-2 gives the whole variable domain KAGVTQTPRYLIKTRGQQVTLSCSPISGHRSVSWYQQTPGQGLQFLFEYFSETQRNKGNFPGRFSGRQFSNSRSEMNVSTLELGDSALYLCASSLVPGKNTGELFFGEGSRLTVL.

This sequence joins TRBV19 and TRBJ2-4; TCRdb's D call, TRBD1, is unchecked because there is no DNA. CDR3 length equals 14 residues. In germline, CDR1 is LNHDA, CDR2 SQIVND (reference sequence). The chain's CDR3 is CASSLRDARDMQYF.

The rearrangement links TRBV5-1 to TRBJ2-5. Germline CDR1 is SGHRS and CDR2 is YFSETQ. The CDR3 contains 14 residues. The CDR3 loop is CASSLTAEYGTQYF.

This sequence joins TRBV7-6 and TRBJ1-6. Germline assignment: CDR1 SGHVS and CDR2 FNYEAQ. The CDR3 covers 15 residues. The CDR3 here is CASSLSTTGNSPLHF.

The gene calls are TRBV27 and TRBJ2-5. The germline V gene encodes CDR1 MNHEY and CDR2 SMNVEV (reference sequence). The CDR3 sequence is 14 residues long. This CDR3 is CASSLAGRVETQYF.

The chain joins TRBV7-8 to TRBJ2-1; TCRdb picks TRBD2, but there is no DNA to check that call. The CDR3 runs to 14 residues. Germline V gene sequence: CDR1 SGHVS, CDR2 FQNEAQ. CDR3: CASSRGLAGGEQFF.

The chain recombines TRBV20-1 with TRBJ2-1; the TRBD2 assignment by TCRdb is unverifiable without DNA. CDR3 length equals 17 residues. Germline V gene sequence: CDR1 DFQATT, CDR2 SNEGSKA (reference sequence). The CDR3 sequence: CSARDRETSGIYNEQFF.

V and J are TRBV29-1 and TRBJ1-1. The CDR3 has 13 amino acids. The germline V gene encodes CDR1 SQVTM and CDR2 ANQGSEA. CDR3 residues: CSVAPTMNTEAFF.